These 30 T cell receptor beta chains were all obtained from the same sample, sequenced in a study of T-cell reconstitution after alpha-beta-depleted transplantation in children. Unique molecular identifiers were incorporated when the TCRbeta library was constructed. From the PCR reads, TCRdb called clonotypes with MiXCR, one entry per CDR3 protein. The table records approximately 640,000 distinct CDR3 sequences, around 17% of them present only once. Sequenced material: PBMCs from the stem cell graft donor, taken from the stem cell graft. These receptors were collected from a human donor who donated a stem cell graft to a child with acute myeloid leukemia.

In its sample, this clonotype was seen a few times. The CDR3 coding sequence is TGCAGTGCTAGAGATCGGGATGGGAAATGGGAAAACACCGGGGAGCTGTTTTTT. Protein sequence: CSARDRDGKWENTGELFF. The rearrangement joins TRBV20-1 to TRBJ2-2; D possibly corresponds to TRBD2 (5 bases). Trimming took 0 bases from V and 2 from J, leaving 19 bases between them. The CDR3 has 18 residues. From germline, CDR1 is DFQATT and CDR2 SNEGSKA (reference sequence).

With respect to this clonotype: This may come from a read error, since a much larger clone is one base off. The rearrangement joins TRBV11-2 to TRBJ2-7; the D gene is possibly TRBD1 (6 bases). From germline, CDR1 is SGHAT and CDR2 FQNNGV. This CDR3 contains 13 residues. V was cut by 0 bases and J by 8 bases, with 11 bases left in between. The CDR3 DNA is TGTGCCAGCAGCTTAGATGGTGGGGGCAAGCAGTACGTC. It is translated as CASSLDGGGKQYV.

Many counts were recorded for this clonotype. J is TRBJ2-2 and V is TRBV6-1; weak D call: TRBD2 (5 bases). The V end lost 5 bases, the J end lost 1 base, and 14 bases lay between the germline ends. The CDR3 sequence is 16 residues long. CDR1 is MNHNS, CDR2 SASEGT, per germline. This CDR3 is CASSQNREGNTGELFF. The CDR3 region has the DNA TGTGCCAGCAGTCAAAACCGAGAGGGGAACACCGGGGAGCTGTTTTTT.

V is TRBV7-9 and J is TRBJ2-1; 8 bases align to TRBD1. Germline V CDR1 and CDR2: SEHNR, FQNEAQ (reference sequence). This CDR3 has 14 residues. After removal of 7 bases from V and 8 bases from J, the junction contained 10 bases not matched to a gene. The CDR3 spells CASTATGGFDEQFF. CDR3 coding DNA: TGTGCCAGCACCGCTACAGGGGGATTCGATGAGCAGTTCTTC.

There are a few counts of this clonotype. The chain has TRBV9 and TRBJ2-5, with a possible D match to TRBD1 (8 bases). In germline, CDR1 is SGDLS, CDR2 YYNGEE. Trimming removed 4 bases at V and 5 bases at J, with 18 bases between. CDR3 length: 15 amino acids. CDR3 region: CASSSRTGRAETQYF. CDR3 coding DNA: TGTGCCAGCAGCTCTCGGACAGGGAGGGCTGAGACCCAGTACTTC.

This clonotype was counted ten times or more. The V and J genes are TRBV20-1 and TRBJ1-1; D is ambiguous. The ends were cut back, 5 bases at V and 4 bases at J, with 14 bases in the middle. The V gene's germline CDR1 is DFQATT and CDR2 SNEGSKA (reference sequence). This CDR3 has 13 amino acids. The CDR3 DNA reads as TGCAGTGCTGGATTTCAGGACCTCACTGAAGCTTTCTTT. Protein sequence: CSAGFQDLTEAFF.

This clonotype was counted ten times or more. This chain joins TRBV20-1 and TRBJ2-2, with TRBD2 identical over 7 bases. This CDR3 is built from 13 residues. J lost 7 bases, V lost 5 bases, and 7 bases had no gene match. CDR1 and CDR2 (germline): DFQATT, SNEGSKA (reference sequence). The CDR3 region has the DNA TGCAGTGCTGACCCAGCGGGGCACGGGGAGCTGTTTTTT. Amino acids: CSADPAGHGELFF.

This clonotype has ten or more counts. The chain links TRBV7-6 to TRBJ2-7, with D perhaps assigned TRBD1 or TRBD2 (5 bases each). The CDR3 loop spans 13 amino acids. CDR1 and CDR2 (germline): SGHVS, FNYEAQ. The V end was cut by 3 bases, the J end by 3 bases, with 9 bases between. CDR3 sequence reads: CASSFVGDYEQYF. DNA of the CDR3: TGTGCCAGCAGCTTCGTGGGGGACTACGAGCAGTACTTC.

CDR3 bases: TGTGCCAGCAGCGTAGGTGCCGGACAGGCGGTCGAGCAGTACTTC. This gives the protein CASSVGAGQAVEQYF. The gene calls are TRBV9 and TRBJ2-7, with 7 nucleotides matching TRBD1. J lost 6 bases, V lost 0 bases, and 9 bases had no gene match. The germline CDR1 and CDR2 sequences are SGDLS and YYNGEE. The CDR3 is made up of 15 amino acids.

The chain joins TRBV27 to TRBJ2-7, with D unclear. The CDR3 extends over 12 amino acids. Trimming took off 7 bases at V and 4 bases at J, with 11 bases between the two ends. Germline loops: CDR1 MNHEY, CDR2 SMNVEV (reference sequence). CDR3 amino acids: CASTSQGYEQYF. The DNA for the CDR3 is TGTGCCAGCACTTCTCAAGGGTACGAGCAGTACTTC.

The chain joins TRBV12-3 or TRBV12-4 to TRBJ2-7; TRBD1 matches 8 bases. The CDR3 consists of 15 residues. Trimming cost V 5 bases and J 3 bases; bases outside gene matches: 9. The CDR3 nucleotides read TGTGCCAGCAGTCGGGACAGGCCCACGAGCTACGAGCAGTACTTC. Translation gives CASSRDRPTSYEQYF.

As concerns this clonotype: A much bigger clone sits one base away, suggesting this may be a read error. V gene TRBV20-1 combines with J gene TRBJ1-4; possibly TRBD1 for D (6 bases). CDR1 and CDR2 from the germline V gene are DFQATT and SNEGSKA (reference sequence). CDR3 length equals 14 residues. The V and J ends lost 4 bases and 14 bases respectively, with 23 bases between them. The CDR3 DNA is TGCAGTGCTATAGTACAGGGCTTGAACTCAACGCTGTTTTTT. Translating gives CSAIVQGLNSTLFF.

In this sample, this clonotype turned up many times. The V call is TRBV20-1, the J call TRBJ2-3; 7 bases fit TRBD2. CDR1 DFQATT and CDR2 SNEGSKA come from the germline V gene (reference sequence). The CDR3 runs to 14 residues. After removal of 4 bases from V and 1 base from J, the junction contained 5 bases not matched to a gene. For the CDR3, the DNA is TGCAGTGCTACTGCTAGCGGTCGCACAGATACGCAGTATTTT. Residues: CSATASGRTDTQYF.

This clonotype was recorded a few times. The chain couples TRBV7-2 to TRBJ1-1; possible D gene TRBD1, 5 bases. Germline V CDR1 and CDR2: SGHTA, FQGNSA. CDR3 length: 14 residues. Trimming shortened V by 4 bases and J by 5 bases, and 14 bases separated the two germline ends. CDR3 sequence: CASSSQGSGTEAFF. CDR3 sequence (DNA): TGTGCCAGCAGCTCCCAGGGATCAGGTACTGAAGCTTTCTTT.

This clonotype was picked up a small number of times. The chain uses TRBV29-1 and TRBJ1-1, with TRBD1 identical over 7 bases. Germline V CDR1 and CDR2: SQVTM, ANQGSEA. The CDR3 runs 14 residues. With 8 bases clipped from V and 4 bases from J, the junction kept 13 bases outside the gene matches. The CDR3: CSSGFGRGSTEAFF. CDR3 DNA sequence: TGCAGCTCCGGCTTTGGCAGGGGGAGCACTGAAGCTTTCTTT.

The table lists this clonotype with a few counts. DNA of the CDR3: TGTGCCAGCAGCTCCCCGACGGACAGGGCCTACGAGCAGTACGTC. This encodes CASSSPTDRAYEQYV. V usage is TRBV7-8 and J usage is TRBJ2-7, with TRBD1 identical over 8 bases. Germline V gives CDR1 SGHVS, CDR2 FQNEAQ. Trimming at V came to 4 bases and at J to 2 bases, leaving 7 bases not matched to a gene. There are 15 residues in the CDR3.

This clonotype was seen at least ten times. The CDR3 nucleotides are TGTGCCAGCAGCACCGACAGGGGGAGGAACATTCAGTACTTC. Translating it yields CASSTDRGRNIQYF. This sequence joins TRBV7-2 and TRBJ2-4; 9 nucleotides line up with TRBD1. This CDR3 contains 14 residues. V was pared by 5 bases and J by 7 bases, with 6 bases of the junction left unmatched. CDR1 is SGHTA and CDR2 is FQGNSA in the germline V gene.

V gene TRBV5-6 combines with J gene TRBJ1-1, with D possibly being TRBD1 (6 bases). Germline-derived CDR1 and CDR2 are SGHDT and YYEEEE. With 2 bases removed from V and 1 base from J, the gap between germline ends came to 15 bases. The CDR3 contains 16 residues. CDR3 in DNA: TGTGCCAGCAGCTTTGAACGGGACACTTGGAACACTGAAGCTTTCTTT. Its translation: CASSFERDTWNTEAFF.

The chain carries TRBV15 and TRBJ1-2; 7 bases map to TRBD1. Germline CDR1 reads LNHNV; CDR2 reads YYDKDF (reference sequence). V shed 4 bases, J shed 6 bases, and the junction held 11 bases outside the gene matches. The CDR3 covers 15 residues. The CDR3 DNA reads TGTGCCACCAGCATACGAAGCGGGACAGCTAATGGCTACACCTTC. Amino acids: CATSIRSGTANGYTF. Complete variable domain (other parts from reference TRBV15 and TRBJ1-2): DAMVIQNPRYQVTQFGKPVTLSCSQTLNHNVMYWYQQKSSQAPKLLFHYYDKDFNNEADTPDNFQSRRPNTSFCFLDIRSPGLGDTAMYLCATSIRSGTANGYTFGSGTRLTVV.

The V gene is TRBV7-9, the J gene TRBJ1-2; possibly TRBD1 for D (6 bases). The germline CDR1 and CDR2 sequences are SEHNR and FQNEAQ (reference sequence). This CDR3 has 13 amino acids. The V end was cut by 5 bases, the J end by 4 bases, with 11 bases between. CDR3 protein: CASSPDSRYGYTF. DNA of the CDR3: TGTGCCAGCAGCCCGGACAGCCGCTATGGCTACACCTTC.

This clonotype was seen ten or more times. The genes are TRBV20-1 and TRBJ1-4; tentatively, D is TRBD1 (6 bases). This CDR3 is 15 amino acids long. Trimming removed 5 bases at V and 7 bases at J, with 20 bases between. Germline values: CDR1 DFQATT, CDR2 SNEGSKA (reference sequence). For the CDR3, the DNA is TGCAGTGCTCCTCCCACAGGGATAGTCGGTGAAAAACTGTTTTTT. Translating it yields CSAPPTGIVGEKLFF.

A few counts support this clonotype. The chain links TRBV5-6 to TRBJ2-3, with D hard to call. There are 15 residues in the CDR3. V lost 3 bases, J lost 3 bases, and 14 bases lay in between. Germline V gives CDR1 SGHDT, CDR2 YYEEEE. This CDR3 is CASSSSFSGTDTQYF. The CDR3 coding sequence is TGTGCCAGCAGCTCTTCATTCAGTGGGACAGATACGCAGTATTTT.

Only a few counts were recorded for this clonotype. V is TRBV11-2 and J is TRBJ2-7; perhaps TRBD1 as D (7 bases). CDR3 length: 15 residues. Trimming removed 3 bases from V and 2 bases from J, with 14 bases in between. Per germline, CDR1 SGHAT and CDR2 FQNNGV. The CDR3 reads CASSFRQGGPYEQYV. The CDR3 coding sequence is TGTGCCAGCAGCTTCCGACAGGGAGGTCCCTACGAGCAGTACGTC.

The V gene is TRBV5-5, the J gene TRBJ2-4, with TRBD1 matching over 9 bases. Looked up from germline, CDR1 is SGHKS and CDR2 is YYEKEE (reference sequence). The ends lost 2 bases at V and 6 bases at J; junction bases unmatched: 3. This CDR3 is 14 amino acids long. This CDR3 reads CASSFLQGANIQYF. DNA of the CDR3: TGTGCCAGCAGCTTCTTACAGGGGGCAAACATTCAGTACTTC.

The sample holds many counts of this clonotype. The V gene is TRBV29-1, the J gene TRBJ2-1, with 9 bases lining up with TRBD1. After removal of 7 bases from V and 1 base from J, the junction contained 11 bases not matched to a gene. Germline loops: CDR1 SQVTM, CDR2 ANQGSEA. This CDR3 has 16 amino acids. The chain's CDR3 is CSAGQGLFGSYNEQFF. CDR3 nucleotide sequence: TGCAGCGCGGGACAGGGTCTTTTTGGATCCTACAATGAGCAGTTCTTC.

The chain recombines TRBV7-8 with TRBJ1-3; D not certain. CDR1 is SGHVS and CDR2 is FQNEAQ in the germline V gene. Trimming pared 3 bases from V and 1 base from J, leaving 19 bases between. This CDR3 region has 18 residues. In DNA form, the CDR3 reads TGTGCCAGCAGCTTGGGATGGGTCAGTGATCGGTCTGGAAACACCATATATTTT. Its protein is CASSLGWVSDRSGNTIYF.

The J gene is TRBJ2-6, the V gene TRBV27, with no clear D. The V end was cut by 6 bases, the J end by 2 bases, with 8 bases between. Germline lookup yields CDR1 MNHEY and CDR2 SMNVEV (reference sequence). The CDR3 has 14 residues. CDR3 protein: CASSPTPGANVLTF. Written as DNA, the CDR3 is TGTGCCAGCAGCCCTACCCCTGGGGCCAACGTCCTGACTTTC.

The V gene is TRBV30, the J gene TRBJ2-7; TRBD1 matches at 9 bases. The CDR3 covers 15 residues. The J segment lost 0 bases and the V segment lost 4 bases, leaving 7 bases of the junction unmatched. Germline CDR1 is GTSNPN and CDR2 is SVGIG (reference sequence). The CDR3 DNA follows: TGTGCCTGGACACAGGGGGCTGATAGCTCCTACGAGCAGTACTTC. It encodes CAWTQGADSSYEQYF.

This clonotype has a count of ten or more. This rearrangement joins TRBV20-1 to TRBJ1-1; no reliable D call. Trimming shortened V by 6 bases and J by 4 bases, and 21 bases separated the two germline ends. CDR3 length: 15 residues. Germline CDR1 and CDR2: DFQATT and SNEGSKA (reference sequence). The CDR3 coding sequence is TGCAGTGCCCCCGACCGGGCCCTAGGTGCCACTGAAGCTTTCTTT. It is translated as CSAPDRALGATEAFF.

CDR3 sequence reads: CASSFSVGDGNTIYF. CDR3 nucleotides: TGTGCCAGCAGCTTTTCGGTTGGGGATGGAAACACCATATATTTT. The chain recombines TRBV7-2 with TRBJ1-3; D ambiguous. Germline V lookup: CDR1 SGHTA, CDR2 FQGNSA. The V end was cut by 3 bases, the J end by 3 bases, with 12 bases between. The CDR3 contains 15 residues.